Below, 31 T cell receptor beta chains from the same sample are listed, as sequenced in a study of neurological immune-mediated disorders. TCRdb re-called the 5' RACE reads through MiXCR, storing one row per CDR3 protein. This table holds about 88,000 distinct CDR3 sequences, 3% to 4.5% found once. Sequences were obtained from PBMCs. The source of these receptors is a young woman with multiple sclerosis.

This clonotype was counted at least ten times. V gene TRBV5-1 combines with J gene TRBJ2-3, with 7 nucleotides matching TRBD1. The CDR3 runs 15 residues. Trimming took 4 bases from V and 2 from J; bases not matched to a gene: 7. Germline V gene sequence: CDR1 SGHRS, CDR2 YFSETQ. The CDR3 sequence: CASSLGTDYTDTQYF. Written as DNA, the CDR3 is TGCGCCAGCAGCCTCGGGACAGACTACACAGATACGCAGTATTTT.

The table lists this clonotype with many counts. The J gene is TRBJ1-1, the V gene TRBV30; possibly TRBD1 for D (5 bases). Per the germline V gene, CDR1 is GTSNPN and CDR2 is SVGIG (reference sequence). Trimming removed 4 bases at V and 3 bases at J, with 18 bases between. The CDR3 has 15 amino acids. DNA of the CDR3: TGTGCCTGGACCTCACTGGGGGGGTCGGACACTGAAGCTTTCTTT. It yields the protein CAWTSLGGSDTEAFF.

This clonotype was seen repeatedly, ten times or more. The chain recombines TRBV4-3 with TRBJ2-7; 11 positions match TRBD2. V shed 0 bases, J shed 2 bases, and the junction held 6 bases outside the gene matches. The CDR3 length is 17 residues. Germline V gene lookup returns CDR1 LGHNA and CDR2 YSLEER. CDR3 sequence: CASSQDTSGSGTYEQYF. CDR3 in DNA: TGCGCCAGCAGCCAAGATACTAGCGGGAGCGGAACCTACGAGCAGTACTTC.

This clonotype came up many times. This chain connects TRBV20-1 to TRBJ1-5; 8 positions agree with TRBD1. Germline V CDR1 and CDR2: DFQATT, SNEGSKA (reference sequence). This CDR3 contains 14 residues. J was trimmed by 5 bases and V by 5 bases; bases with no gene match: 8. CDR3 residues: CSAGGQGRDQPQHF. CDR3 DNA: TGCAGTGCTGGTGGACAGGGAAGAGATCAGCCCCAGCATTTT.

Many counts were recorded for this clonotype. The chain employs TRBV7-2 and TRBJ2-2; D is perhaps TRBD2 (6 bases). Germline CDR1 reads SGHTA; CDR2 reads FQGNSA. This CDR3 has 16 residues. V was trimmed by 1 base and J by 4 bases, leaving 13 bases between them. The CDR3 region is CASSLVGGSGTGELFF. The CDR3 DNA follows: TGTGCCAGCAGCTTAGTAGGAGGGTCGGGCACCGGGGAGCTGTTTTTT.

In its sample, this clonotype was seen many times. The rearrangement joins TRBV21-1 to TRBJ2-1. TRBV21-1 is tagged as a pseudogene. The CDR3 runs to 14 residues. CDR3 coding DNA: TGTGCCAGCAGCAAAGCGCTGAGCATCTGGGGAAAGTTCTTC. This sequence encodes CASSKALSIWGKFF.

This clonotype has ten or more counts. The CDR3 sequence: CASSRQAQYEQYF. The CDR3 DNA reads TGTGCCAGCAGCCGCCAGGCGCAGTACGAGCAGTACTTC. The rearrangement joins TRBV7-6 to TRBJ2-7; D not resolved. The CDR3 consists of 13 residues. V gave up 5 bases and J gave up 4 bases, with 12 bases separating them. Germline V gene sequence: CDR1 SGHVS, CDR2 FNYEAQ.

This clonotype was detected many times. The chain couples TRBV3-1 to TRBJ1-2; tentative D call: TRBD1 (6 bases). CDR3 length: 14 amino acids. Per germline, CDR1 LGHDT and CDR2 YNNKEL (reference sequence). Trimming shortened V by 3 bases and J by 6 bases, and 14 bases separated the two germline ends. CDR3 nucleotides: TGTGCCAGCAGCCATTTAGGGGGAGCGGATGGCTACACCTTC. It specifies CASSHLGGADGYTF.

This clonotype was counted at least ten times. This chain links TRBV18 with TRBJ2-4; TRBD2 is a possible D gene (5 bases). The CDR3 length is 15 residues. The V and J ends lost 3 bases and 0 bases respectively, with 9 bases between them. Germline V gene lookup returns CDR1 KGHSH and CDR2 LQKENI. The CDR3 here is CASSPGVLAKNIQYF. Written as DNA, the CDR3 is TGTGCCAGCTCACCCGGGGTACTAGCCAAAAACATTCAGTACTTC.

This clonotype was seen ten or more times. This chain links TRBV12-3 or TRBV12-4 with TRBJ1-1; D possibly corresponds to TRBD1 (5 bases). The V and J ends lost 6 bases and 4 bases respectively, with 12 bases between them. There are 13 residues in the CDR3. Here the CDR3 reads CASRIGAVTEAFF. In DNA form, the CDR3 reads TGTGCCAGCAGAATTGGGGCAGTCACTGAAGCTTTCTTT.

This clonotype was recorded at least ten times. The V and J genes are TRBV28 and TRBJ2-3, with D uncertain. Trimming shortened V by 4 bases and J by 3 bases, and 14 bases separated the two germline ends. The CDR3 is 15 residues long. Germline lookup yields CDR1 MDHEN and CDR2 SYDVKM. For the CDR3, the DNA is TGTGCCAGCAGTTCTCCTGGGGTCTCGACAGATACGCAGTATTTT. Translation: CASSSPGVSTDTQYF.

This clonotype has a handful of counts. The J gene is TRBJ1-2, the V gene TRBV20-1; TRBD1 might be the D (5 bases). The V end was cut by 0 bases, the J end by 8 bases, with 13 bases between. Germline-derived CDR1 and CDR2 are DFQATT and SNEGSKA (reference sequence). CDR3 length: 13 residues. CDR3: CSARDLGASGYTF. CDR3 coding DNA: TGCAGTGCTAGAGATCTTGGGGCCTCGGGCTACACCTTC.

This clonotype was seen many times. V usage is TRBV12-3 or TRBV12-4 and J usage is TRBJ2-3, with D unresolved. The CDR3 is 15 residues long. V lost 3 bases and J lost 0, with 10 bases in between. The CDR3 region has the DNA TGTGCCAGCAGTTTTCATAGTTCTAGCACAGATACGCAGTATTTT. It yields the protein CASSFHSSSTDTQYF.

This clonotype was seen ten or more times. The V call is TRBV4-2, the J call TRBJ2-2, with D tentatively TRBD1 (6 bases). From germline, CDR1 is LGHNA and CDR2 YNFKEQ. V lost 8 bases and J lost 2, with 12 bases in between. The CDR3 has 14 amino acids. In DNA form, the CDR3 reads TGTGCCAGCGGCCGGACAGACAACACCGGGGAGCTGTTTTTT. Translation: CASGRTDNTGELFF.

This clonotype has a count of ten or more. This rearrangement joins TRBV2 to TRBJ2-3; TRBD2 is a possible D gene (6 bases). Germline V CDR1 and CDR2: SNHLY, FYNNEI. The CDR3 runs 12 residues. V lost 11 bases, J lost 0 bases, and 9 bases lay in between. The CDR3 is CAVSGSTDTQYF. Here the CDR3 DNA reads TGTGCCGTCAGCGGGAGCACAGATACGCAGTATTTT.

In its sample, this clonotype was seen many times. The chain is built from TRBV3-1 and TRBJ2-2; no clear D gene. The CDR3 spans 14 residues. Germline V CDR1 and CDR2: LGHDT, YNNKEL (reference sequence). V lost 3 bases and J 8 bases, leaving 13 bases between the germline ends. The CDR3 DNA is TGTGCCAGCAGCCATGGGGATATCTCGGGGGAGCTGTTTTTT. It specifies CASSHGDISGELFF.

The chain couples TRBV7-7 to TRBJ1-2, with a possible D match to TRBD1 (5 bases). Germline loops: CDR1 SSHAT, CDR2 FNYEAQ (reference sequence). Trimming left V 3 bases short and J 6 bases short, with 14 bases between. This CDR3 comprises 14 residues. The CDR3 DNA is TGTGCCAGCAGCTTCTTCCAGGGTGTGGATGGCTACACCTTC. Translating gives CASSFFQGVDGYTF.

This clonotype was picked up many times. The CDR3 loop reads CSASTPGAETQYF. The CDR3 coding sequence is TGCAGTGCTAGTACCCCGGGAGCGGAGACCCAGTACTTC. The chain is built from TRBV20-1 and TRBJ2-5, with TRBD2 as a possible D gene (6 bases). The CDR3 spans 13 residues. V lost 3 bases and J lost 5, with 13 bases in between. The germline V gene encodes CDR1 DFQATT and CDR2 SNEGSKA (reference sequence).

This clonotype was seen many times. V and J are TRBV5-1 and TRBJ2-3, with D tentatively TRBD2 (7 bases). CDR1 is SGHRS, CDR2 YFSETQ, per germline. CDR3 size: 14 residues. Trimming took off 9 bases at V and 4 bases at J, with 18 bases between the two ends. CDR3 nucleotides: TGCGCCACCTCAAAGGGGGGGCAGGCAGATACGCAGTATTTT. This encodes CATSKGGQADTQYF.

This clonotype appeared many times. The CDR3 DNA follows: TGCGCCAGCAGCTTTCAATTTTTGGCGCAAGAGACCCAGTACTTC. Amino acids: CASSFQFLAQETQYF. The chain recombines TRBV5-1 with TRBJ2-5; no definite D call. Looked up from germline, CDR1 is SGHRS and CDR2 is YFSETQ. V dropped 2 bases and J dropped 2 bases, with 13 bases sitting between them. The length of the CDR3 is 15 residues.

At least ten counts were recorded for this clonotype. The chain carries TRBV6-5 and TRBJ2-7; no clear D gene. CDR3 length: 13 amino acids. Trimming left V 2 bases short and J 0 bases short, with 5 bases between. The germline gives CDR1 MNHEY, CDR2 SVGAGI. Here the CDR3 reads CASSYAYSYEQYF. DNA of the CDR3: TGTGCCAGCAGTTACGCCTACTCCTACGAGCAGTACTTC.

This clonotype was recorded at least ten times. The chain employs TRBV7-2 and TRBJ2-7; TRBD1 matches 8 bases. The V segment lost 0 bases and the J segment 6 bases; nucleotides outside the gene matches: 10. This CDR3 is built from 16 residues. Per germline, CDR1 SGHTA and CDR2 FQGNSA. The DNA of the CDR3 is TGTGCCAGCAGCTTAGCGCCTGCAGGGGGCGGCTCCGAGCAGTACTTC. Its translation: CASSLAPAGGGSEQYF.

This clonotype was counted ten times or more. This chain links TRBV5-1 with TRBJ2-2; D not resolved. V dropped 4 bases and J dropped 2 bases, with 12 bases sitting between them. Germline CDR1 SGHRS, CDR2 YFSETQ. This CDR3 has 15 amino acids. The CDR3: CASSRLLGNTGELFF. The DNA of the CDR3 is TGCGCCAGCAGCCGGCTTTTGGGTAACACCGGGGAGCTGTTTTTT.

Ten or more counts support this clonotype. The rearrangement uses TRBV12-3 or TRBV12-4 and TRBJ1-1; D is unresolved. V lost 6 bases to trimming and J lost 10 bases, with 18 bases between them. The CDR3 loop spans 13 amino acids. DNA of the CDR3: TGTGCCAGCAGCCGCGGACCGCCACCTCGAGCTTTCTTT. Its protein product is CASSRGPPPRAFF.

This clonotype has ten or more counts. This chain uses TRBV13 with TRBJ1-1; the D gene is possibly TRBD1 (5 bases). The CDR3 is 14 residues long. Germline V lookup: CDR1 PRHDT, CDR2 FYEKMQ (reference sequence). Trimming removed 1 base from V and 10 bases from J, with 16 bases in between. CDR3 residues: CASSLEGAISGAFF. The DNA of the CDR3 is TGTGCCAGCAGCTTAGAAGGGGCCATCAGCGGAGCTTTCTTT.

This clonotype has at least ten counts. The chain links TRBV29-1 to TRBJ1-1, with 8 bases matching TRBD1. CDR3 length: 13 amino acids. Per germline, CDR1 SQVTM and CDR2 ANQGSEA. The trim removed 6 bases at V and 3 bases at J, leaving 6 bases unmatched. The CDR3 loop reads CSVLTGEDTEAFF. The CDR3 region has the DNA TGCAGCGTCTTGACAGGGGAGGACACTGAAGCTTTCTTT.

This clonotype was recorded at least ten times. The CDR3 region has the DNA TGTGCCAGCAGCGCCCACATGAACACTGAAGCTTTCTTT. Its protein is CASSAHMNTEAFF. This sequence joins TRBV7-2 and TRBJ1-1; no firm D call. V was shortened by 5 bases and J by 0 bases, with 7 bases between the two germline ends. CDR3 length: 13 residues. The germline V gene has CDR1 SGHTA and CDR2 FQGNSA.

This clonotype was seen ten or more times. The chain carries TRBV5-8 and TRBJ2-1; D gene unclear. Trimming removed 0 bases from V and 1 base from J, with 5 bases in between. Germline loops: CDR1 SGHTS, CDR2 YDEGEE. There are 14 residues in the CDR3. The CDR3: CASSLDGSYNEQFF. The CDR3 DNA is TGTGCCAGCAGCTTGGACGGGTCCTACAATGAGCAGTTCTTC.

The chain combines TRBV5-1 with TRBJ2-7, with D tentatively TRBD1 (5 bases). The germline V gene has CDR1 SGHRS and CDR2 YFSETQ. The CDR3 is made up of 13 amino acids. The ends were cut back, 0 bases at V and 5 bases at J, with 9 bases in the middle. In nucleotides, the CDR3 is TGCGCCAGCAGCTTGGTCGGCAGGGACGAGCAGTACTTC. This encodes CASSLVGRDEQYF. Using reference TRBV5-1 and TRBJ2-7 for the parts outside the CDR3, the full variable domain is KAGVTQTPRYLIKTRGQQVTLSCSPISGHRSVSWYQQTPGQGLQFLFEYFSETQRNKGNFPGRFSGRQFSNSRSEMNVSTLELGDSALYLCASSLVGRDEQYFGPGTRLTVT.

This clonotype was counted many times. This chain links TRBV12-3 or TRBV12-4 with TRBJ1-5; TRBD1 matches at 9 bases. CDR3 length equals 19 residues. After removal of 1 base from V and 5 bases from J, the junction contained 15 bases not matched to a gene. CDR3 region: CASSLDSWLRQGEDQPQHF. CDR3 nucleotides: TGTGCCAGCAGTTTAGATTCTTGGTTGAGACAGGGGGAGGATCAGCCCCAGCATTTT.

The rearrangement uses TRBV30 and TRBJ2-7; maybe TRBD1 (5 bases). CDR1 and CDR2 (germline): GTSNPN, SVGIG (reference sequence). The CDR3 is made up of 13 amino acids. V was trimmed by 0 bases and J by 5 bases, leaving 11 bases between them. The DNA of the CDR3 is TGTGCCTGGAGTGTACGGCAGGGCAACGAGCAGTACTTC. It translates to CAWSVRQGNEQYF.